The 32 T cell receptor beta chains reported below all come from one sample, sequenced in a study of blood T cell repertoires in COVID-19. Assay: immunoSEQ multiplex PCR; the TCRdb copy retains only in-frame clones and omits some. The sample contains 100,000 to 150,000 clones, about 78% of which appear only once. The sample taken for sequencing was peripheral blood. All receptors come from a man aged 65 to 85 with acute or convalescent COVID-19.

This chain joins TRBV4-3 and TRBJ1-2; 8 nucleotides match TRBD1. CDR3 size: 13 residues. Germline CDR1 and CDR2: LGHNA and YSLEER. J was trimmed by 8 bases and V by 2 bases; bases with no gene match: 4. CDR3 nucleotides: TGCGCCAGCAGCCAAACAGGGGGGCAAGGCTACACCTTC. Its translation: CASSQTGGQGYTF.

The V and J genes are TRBV7-2 and TRBJ1-5; a possible D gene is TRBD1 (5 bases). This CDR3 has 16 amino acids. Germline V gene data show CDR1 as SGHTA and CDR2 as FQGNSA. V lost 0 bases and J 4 bases, leaving 13 bases between the germline ends. CDR3 loop: CASSLAPGGLNQPQHF. The CDR3 bases are TGTGCCAGCAGCTTAGCCCCCGGGGGTCTTAATCAGCCCCAGCATTTT.

The V and J genes are TRBV20-1 and TRBJ1-3; 8 bases agree with TRBD1. This CDR3 has 15 amino acids. Germline V CDR1 and CDR2: DFQATT, SNEGSKA (reference sequence). After removal of 3 bases from V and 4 bases from J, the junction contained 8 bases not matched to a gene. The chain's CDR3 is CSASSGQEGGNTIYF. The CDR3, as DNA: TGCAGTGCTAGTTCGGGACAGGAAGGGGGAAACACCATATATTTT.

The rearrangement links TRBV9 to TRBJ2-1; D remains unclear. The germline V gene has CDR1 SGDLS and CDR2 YYNGEE. V dropped 0 bases and J dropped 6 bases, with 10 bases sitting between them. The CDR3 runs to 14 residues. The CDR3 loop is CASSVALERNEQFF. The CDR3 DNA follows: TGTGCCAGCAGCGTAGCGCTAGAACGCAATGAGCAGTTCTTC. Based on the CDR3 plus reference TRBV9 and TRBJ2-1, the full variable domain is DSGVTQTPKHLITATGQRVTLRCSPRSGDLSVYWYQQSLDQGLQFLIQYYNGEERAKGNILERFSAQQFPDLHSELNLSSLELGDSALYFCASSVALERNEQFFGPGTRLTVL.

The CDR3 DNA reads TGTGCCAGTAGTGCCTTCTCGGCGGGGGGCGCAGATACGCAGTATTTT. This sequence encodes CASSAFSAGGADTQYF. V gene TRBV19 combines with J gene TRBJ2-3, with 8 bases lining up with TRBD2. The germline gives CDR1 LNHDA, CDR2 SQIVND (reference sequence). This CDR3 contains 16 residues. Trimming removed 5 bases from V and 4 bases from J; junction bases left unmatched: 11.

The V and J genes are TRBV4-3 and TRBJ2-2; TRBD1 might be the D (5 bases). V dropped 6 bases and J dropped 7 bases, with 18 bases sitting between them. Germline V gene sequence: CDR1 LGHNA, CDR2 YSLEER. The CDR3 consists of 15 residues. CDR3 residues: CASSLSLGASGELFF. For the CDR3, the DNA is TGCGCCAGCAGTCTCTCTTTAGGGGCAAGCGGGGAGCTGTTTTTT.

The chain carries TRBV28 and TRBJ2-7; TRBD2 matches 7 bases. Germline loops: CDR1 MDHEN, CDR2 SYDVKM. CDR3 length equals 14 residues. After removal of 1 base from V and 4 bases from J, the junction contained 4 bases not matched to a gene. The CDR3 is CASSLYMRGYEQYF. The CDR3 nucleotides read TGTGCCAGCAGTTTATACATGCGGGGGTACGAGCAGTACTTC.

The V call is TRBV5-1, the J call TRBJ1-1; possible D gene TRBD1, 5 bases. Germline CDR1 reads SGHRS; CDR2 reads YFSETQ. V lost 5 bases, J lost 2 bases, and 10 bases lay in between. The length of the CDR3 is 13 residues. DNA of the CDR3: TGCGCCAGCAGGCTAGACAGTAACACTGAAGCTTTCTTT. It translates to CASRLDSNTEAFF.

The chain uses TRBV19 and TRBJ2-4; a weak D match, TRBD2 (5 bases). The length of the CDR3 is 17 residues. Trimming stripped 6 bases from V and 2 bases from J, with 20 bases between. Germline CDR1 and CDR2: LNHDA and SQIVND (reference sequence). The CDR3 reads CASSLRGGANTKNIQYF. CDR3 nucleotides: TGTGCCAGTAGCTTAAGAGGAGGTGCTAATACCAAAAACATTCAGTACTTC.

The rearrangement uses TRBV24-1 and TRBJ2-1, with 7 bases fitting TRBD2. This CDR3 is built from 15 residues. CDR1 KGHDR and CDR2 SFDVKD come from the germline V gene. With 8 bases clipped from V and 0 bases from J, the junction kept 6 bases outside the gene matches. CDR3 amino acids: CATTTSLSSYNEQFF. DNA for the CDR3: TGTGCCACCACGACTAGCCTTAGCTCCTACAATGAGCAGTTCTTC.

The chain joins TRBV19 to TRBJ1-2; 9 bases map to TRBD1. With V trimmed by 7 bases and J by 4 bases, 13 bases remained unmatched. The CDR3 is made up of 16 amino acids. Germline V CDR1 and CDR2: LNHDA, SQIVND (reference sequence). This chain's CDR3 is CASTPGPPQGAYGYTF. In DNA, the CDR3 is TGTGCCAGTACCCCGGGACCCCCACAGGGGGCCTATGGCTACACCTTC.

The V call is TRBV4-3, the J call TRBJ1-4; tentative D call: TRBD1 (6 bases). V lost 0 bases and J 8 bases, leaving 25 bases between the germline ends. Germline CDR1 is LGHNA and CDR2 is YSLEER. This CDR3 has 19 amino acids. The CDR3 sequence is CASSQDKPGPQGLEEKLFF. Here the CDR3 DNA reads TGCGCCAGCAGCCAAGATAAGCCGGGACCACAGGGTTTGGAGGAAAAACTGTTTTTT.

The CDR3 spells CARSFVRVDCEKLFF. The CDR3 DNA reads as TGTGCCAGAAGCTTTGTCCGGGTGGATTGTGAAAAACTGTTTTTT. This sequence joins TRBV5-3 and TRBJ1-4; D unclear. TRBV5-3 carries the ORF label, with uncertain function. This CDR3 spans 15 amino acids. V lost 2 bases to trimming and J lost 7 bases, with 15 bases between them.

This clone was observed many times. This chain joins TRBV7-9 and TRBJ1-2, with D possibly TRBD1 on 5 matching bases. V gave up 4 bases and J gave up 8 bases, with 17 bases separating them. From germline, CDR1 is SEHNR and CDR2 FQNEAQ (reference sequence). The CDR3 has 14 amino acids. CDR3 in amino acids: CASSSETDLSGYTF. Here the CDR3 DNA reads TGTGCCAGCAGCTCCGAGACAGATCTTAGCGGCTACACCTTC.

The chain has TRBV19 and TRBJ1-1; 10 bases are a match to TRBD1. Germline V gives CDR1 LNHDA, CDR2 SQIVND (reference sequence). The length of the CDR3 is 14 residues. The J segment lost 7 bases and the V segment lost 7 bases, leaving 9 bases of the junction unmatched. CDR3 region: CASNNRRDRGEAFF. The CDR3 DNA sequence: TGTGCCAGTAACAACCGCCGGGACAGGGGTGAAGCTTTCTTT.

DNA for the CDR3: TGTGCCAGCAGCGTAGGTGGGGACACCTCTGGAAACACCATATATTTT. It is translated as CASSVGGDTSGNTIYF. V is TRBV9 and J is TRBJ1-3, with D perhaps TRBD1 (6 bases). V gave up 0 bases and J gave up 0 bases, with 10 bases separating them. CDR3 size: 16 residues. Looked up from germline, CDR1 is SGDLS and CDR2 is YYNGEE.

This sequence joins TRBV19 and TRBJ2-1, with 9 nucleotides matching TRBD2. This CDR3 is built from 17 residues. Germline CDR1 is LNHDA and CDR2 is SQIVND (reference sequence). V lost 3 bases, J lost 2 bases, and 8 bases stayed unmatched. CDR3: CASSIGERGDAYNEQFF. The CDR3 DNA reads as TGTGCCAGTAGTATTGGTGAGCGGGGGGACGCCTACAATGAGCAGTTCTTC.

The chain has TRBV7-6 and TRBJ1-2; D is ambiguous. Per the germline V gene, CDR1 is SGHVS and CDR2 is FNYEAQ. With 5 bases removed from V and 8 bases from J, the gap between germline ends came to 15 bases. This CDR3 has 13 residues. For the CDR3, the DNA is TGTGCCAGCAGCCCCCCAGGTTGGTTGGGCTACACCTTC. It translates to CASSPPGWLGYTF.

V gene TRBV19 combines with J gene TRBJ1-2; 7 bases are a match to TRBD1. J lost 2 bases, V lost 1 base, and 10 bases had no gene match. The CDR3 is 17 residues long. Per the germline V gene, CDR1 is LNHDA and CDR2 is SQIVND (reference sequence). CDR3 coding DNA: TGTGCCAGTAGTATAGGAGGTCTCGGCAGGGGGAACTATGGCTACACCTTC. This sequence encodes CASSIGGLGRGNYGYTF.

V gene TRBV5-1 combines with J gene TRBJ2-5, with D maybe TRBD2 (6 bases). Germline V gene data show CDR1 as SGHRS and CDR2 as YFSETQ. V dropped 0 bases and J dropped 4 bases, with 10 bases sitting between them. The CDR3 is made up of 14 amino acids. The CDR3, as DNA: TGCGCCAGCAGCTTGGATGGTAGCGGAGAGACCCAGTACTTC. Translated: CASSLDGSGETQYF.

V usage is TRBV29-1 and J usage is TRBJ1-3, with D possibly being TRBD1 (5 bases). The CDR3 sequence is 14 residues long. CDR1 is SQVTM and CDR2 is ANQGSEA in the germline V gene. V lost 6 bases and J 1 base, leaving 13 bases between the germline ends. The CDR3 sequence is CSVAGGVSGNTIYF. CDR3 sequence (DNA): TGCAGCGTGGCGGGAGGGGTGTCTGGAAACACCATATATTTT.

The chain joins TRBV25-1 to TRBJ1-1, with a possible D match to TRBD1 (5 bases). The V gene's germline CDR1 is MGHDK and CDR2 SYGVNS. V lost 0 bases to trimming and J lost 2 bases, with 10 bases between them. The length of the CDR3 is 15 residues. CDR3 nucleotides: TGTGCCAGCAGTGAATATAGACAGACAAACACTGAAGCTTTCTTT. Its translation is CASSEYRQTNTEAFF.

V gene TRBV29-1 combines with J gene TRBJ2-1; D is perhaps TRBD1 (5 bases). The CDR3 sequence is 11 residues long. The V gene lost 7 bases and the J gene lost 9 bases, with 13 bases spanning the gap. Germline CDR1 is SQVTM and CDR2 is ANQGSEA. CDR3 in amino acids: CSALDTSEQFF. The CDR3, as DNA: TGCAGCGCCTTGGACACTTCTGAGCAGTTCTTC.

This chain links TRBV3-1 (or the pseudogene TRBV3-2) with TRBJ2-5; TRBD2 agrees at 9 bases. This CDR3 spans 16 amino acids. J lost 2 bases, V lost 0 bases, and 4 bases had no gene match. CDR1 and CDR2 (germline): LGHDT, YNNKEL (reference sequence). CDR3 coding DNA: TGTGCCAGCAGCCAAGAGCGGGGGGGGTGGCAAGAGACCCAGTACTTC. This sequence encodes CASSQERGGWQETQYF.

This clone was picked up a small number of times. The chain links TRBV5-1 to TRBJ2-4, with D possibly matching TRBD1 (6 bases). Deletions cut 4 bases from V and 8 bases from J, with 16 bases between. The germline V gene has CDR1 SGHRS and CDR2 YFSETQ. The CDR3 covers 14 residues. CDR3 residues: CASSARASGDIQYF. The CDR3 DNA is TGCGCCAGCAGCGCCCGGGCCTCAGGGGACATTCAGTACTTC.

The chain carries TRBV2 and TRBJ2-5; weak D call: TRBD2 (7 bases). CDR1 is SNHLY, CDR2 FYNNEI, per germline. Trimming cost V 7 bases and J 2 bases, with 14 bases left between them. CDR3 size: 14 residues. The CDR3 here is CASMVQGGQETQYF. The CDR3 DNA reads as TGTGCCAGCATGGTACAGGGAGGGCAAGAGACCCAGTACTTC.

V and J are TRBV6-5 and TRBJ1-2, with D perhaps matching TRBD1 (5 bases). CDR3 length: 14 residues. Looked up from germline, CDR1 is MNHEY and CDR2 is SVGAGI. Trimming took off 0 bases at V and 8 bases at J, with 13 bases between the two ends. CDR3 sequence: CASSYSTGQGGYTF. The DNA for the CDR3 is TGTGCCAGCAGTTACTCGACCGGGCAGGGCGGCTACACCTTC.

The gene calls are TRBV19 and TRBJ2-2; 9 nucleotides agree with TRBD1. CDR3 length: 15 amino acids. Unmatched junction bases numbered 7, after V lost 5 bases and J lost 6 bases. CDR1 and CDR2 from the germline V gene are LNHDA and SQIVND (reference sequence). The CDR3 is CASSQTGGAPGELFF. In DNA form, the CDR3 reads TGTGCCAGTAGTCAAACAGGGGGCGCCCCCGGGGAGCTGTTTTTT.

The chain is built from TRBV12-3 or TRBV12-4 and TRBJ1-6; 7 bases match TRBD1. This CDR3 contains 13 residues. J lost 6 bases, V lost 8 bases, and 4 bases had no gene match. The CDR3 reads CASSRQGNSPLHF. CDR3 sequence (DNA): TGTGCCAGCTCGAGACAGGGTAATTCACCCCTCCACTTT.

The chain has TRBV7-3 and TRBJ1-3; 8 bases agree with TRBD1. This CDR3 spans 15 amino acids. Germline V lookup: CDR1 SGHTA, CDR2 FQGTGA. Trimming took 5 bases from V and 4 from J; bases not matched to a gene: 7. The CDR3 coding sequence is TGTGCCAGCAGCCCCACGACAGGGGACGGAAACACCATATATTTT. It encodes CASSPTTGDGNTIYF. The full variable domain, its missing parts supplied by reference TRBV7-3 and TRBJ1-3, is GAGVSQTPSNKVTEKGKYVELRCDPISGHTALYWYRQSLGQGPEFLIYFQGTGAADDSGLPNDRFFAVRPEGSVSTLKIQRTERGDSAVYLCASSPTTGDGNTIYFGEGSWLTVV.

The V gene is TRBV30, the J gene TRBJ2-5; 9 bases agree with TRBD2. Germline V gene lookup returns CDR1 GTSNPN and CDR2 SVGIG (reference sequence). Losses at the gene ends were 3 bases for V and 0 bases for J; bases not matched to a gene: 2. This CDR3 has 14 amino acids. CDR3 nucleotides: TGTGCCTGGAGAGGACTAGCGCACCAAGAGACCCAGTACTTC. It yields the protein CAWRGLAHQETQYF.

V usage is TRBV4-3 and J usage is TRBJ1-2; 7 bases line up with TRBD1. The CDR3 length is 14 residues. J gave up 7 bases and V 0 bases, and 5 bases lay outside the gene matches. Looked up from germline, CDR1 is LGHNA and CDR2 is YSLEER. This chain's CDR3 is CASSQDLGQRGYTF. DNA for the CDR3: TGCGCCAGCAGCCAAGATCTGGGACAGCGTGGCTACACCTTC.